This entry lists 27 T cell receptor beta chains sequenced from one sample in a study of shared clonotypes between healthy human individuals. Produced via immunoSEQ multiplex PCR; TCRdb's table is partial and in-frame only. The sample records about 2.1 million clones, around 93% being singletons. The naive CD8 fraction comprised CD45RO-negative cells positively selected for CCR7 and excluded terminally differentiated effector memory CD45RA+ cells. Sequenced: naive CD8+ T cells from PBMCs. The source of these receptors is a man younger than 35 in good health. Some clones in this sample may be carry-over from other donors' samples.

Of note for this clone: Other nucleotide sequences in the sample specify the same CDR3. The rearrangement uses TRBV27 and TRBJ2-7; no clear D gene. The CDR3 is 13 amino acids. Germline lookup yields CDR1 MNHEY and CDR2 SMNVEV (reference sequence). Trimming took off 3 bases at V and 2 bases at J, with 8 bases between the two ends. The CDR3 loop is CASSFGPTYEQYF. CDR3 DNA: TGTGCCAGCAGTTTCGGGCCAACCTACGAGCAGTACTTC.

The chain carries TRBV6-5 and TRBJ1-5; unclear D gene. The CDR3 is 15 amino acids. The germline gives CDR1 MNHEY, CDR2 SVGAGI. Trimming took 0 bases from V and 3 from J, leaving 9 bases between them. Written as DNA, the CDR3 is TGTGCCAGCAGTTACTCGAGAGAGTACAATCAGCCCCAGCATTTT. It yields the protein CASSYSREYNQPQHF.

V is TRBV5-1 and J is TRBJ2-7; the match to TRBD2 covers 12 bases. The CDR3 runs to 16 residues. Germline V gene sequence: CDR1 SGHRS, CDR2 YFSETQ. Trimming cost V 4 bases and J 3 bases; bases outside gene matches: 8. The DNA for the CDR3 is TGCGCCAGCAGCAAGGCCAGACTAGCGGGAGTCTACGAGCAGTACTTC. It translates to CASSKARLAGVYEQYF.

The DNA for the CDR3 is TGTGCCAGCAGTAAAGGTGGGGTGGCAAGGAGCAATCAGCCCCAGCATTTT. Protein product: CASSKGGVARSNQPQHF. The V gene is TRBV6-1, the J gene TRBJ1-5; D is unclear. The V gene's germline CDR1 is MNHNS and CDR2 SASEGT. V was cut by 5 bases and J by 1 base, with 18 bases left in between. The CDR3 totals 17 residues.

The V and J genes are TRBV4-1 and TRBJ2-7; possible D gene TRBD1, 5 bases. V was clipped by 8 bases and J by 3 bases, with 14 bases between them. The CDR3 length is 13 residues. Germline V gene sequence: CDR1 MGHRA, CDR2 YSYEKL. The CDR3 spells CASGFYTGYEQYF. For the CDR3, the DNA is TGCGCCAGCGGATTCTACACAGGCTACGAGCAGTACTTC.

The chain carries TRBV6-6 and TRBJ1-5; D is uncertain. The CDR3 spans 15 residues. With 0 bases removed from V and 0 bases from J, the gap between germline ends came to 6 bases. Germline V gives CDR1 MNHNY, CDR2 SVGAGI (reference sequence). The CDR3 coding sequence is TGTGCCAGCAGTTACTCGAACGGTAGCAATCAGCCCCAGCATTTT. Translated, it gives CASSYSNGSNQPQHF.

This chain links TRBV29-1 with TRBJ2-7, with TRBD1 matching over 8 bases. Germline trimming cut 4 bases from V and 3 bases from J; bases unmatched to any gene: 2. This CDR3 has 12 residues. Looked up from germline, CDR1 is SQVTM and CDR2 is ANQGSEA. The CDR3 sequence is CSVATGGYEQYF. Here the CDR3 DNA reads TGCAGCGTTGCTACAGGGGGCTACGAGCAGTACTTC.

The chain is built from TRBV7-9 and TRBJ2-1, with 12 bases identical to TRBD2. CDR1 is SEHNR and CDR2 is FQNEAQ in the germline V gene (reference sequence). The CDR3 is made up of 16 amino acids. J gave up 8 bases and V 6 bases, and 11 bases lay outside the gene matches. The CDR3: CASRGPTSGSVDEQFF. CDR3 coding DNA: TGTGCCAGCAGAGGGCCGACTAGCGGGAGTGTCGATGAGCAGTTCTTC.

The V gene is TRBV5-1, the J gene TRBJ2-7; D may be TRBD2 (6 bases). From germline, CDR1 is SGHRS and CDR2 YFSETQ. There are 15 residues in the CDR3. Trimming stripped 0 bases from V and 5 bases from J, with 15 bases between. In DNA, the CDR3 is TGCGCCAGCAGCTTGGGGCGGGGAGGATTCCACGAGCAGTACTTC. Amino acid sequence: CASSLGRGGFHEQYF.

This rearrangement joins TRBV13 to TRBJ2-7; D possibly corresponds to TRBD1 (6 bases). Germline values: CDR1 PRHDT, CDR2 FYEKMQ (reference sequence). The CDR3 runs to 13 residues. V was pared by 0 bases and J by 5 bases, with 8 bases between. CDR3 sequence (DNA): TGTGCCAGCAGCTTAGGCAACAGGGACGAGCAGTACTTC. Amino acids: CASSLGNRDEQYF.

The rearrangement joins TRBV5-5 to TRBJ1-1; D not resolved. The CDR3 covers 13 residues. Germline-derived CDR1 and CDR2 are SGHKS and YYEKEE (reference sequence). The V and J ends lost 1 base and 1 base respectively, with 5 bases between them. In nucleotides, the CDR3 is TGTGCCAGCAGCTTGTGGTCGAACACTGAAGCTTTCTTT. Protein product: CASSLWSNTEAFF. Complete variable domain (other parts from reference TRBV5-5 and TRBJ1-1): DAGVTQSPTHLIKTRGQQVTLRCSPISGHKSVSWYQQVLGQGPQFIFQYYEKEERGRGNFPDRFSARQFPNYSSELNVNALLLGDSALYLCASSLWSNTEAFFGQGTRLTVV.

The chain carries TRBV15 and TRBJ1-5; 7 bases map to TRBD1. V was clipped by 0 bases and J by 6 bases; unmatched bases: 20. This CDR3 region has 20 residues. CDR1 is LNHNV, CDR2 YYDKDF, per germline (reference sequence). The CDR3, as DNA: TGTGCCACCAGCAGAGATCGCCGGTCGACAGGGCCAGCCCTCGGTCAGCCCCAGCATTTT. Translating gives CATSRDRRSTGPALGQPQHF.

V is TRBV30 and J is TRBJ2-7, with D possibly matching TRBD2 (5 bases). The CDR3 has 15 residues. Deletions cut 2 bases from V and 5 bases from J, with 19 bases between. In germline, CDR1 is GTSNPN, CDR2 SVGIG (reference sequence). The CDR3, as DNA: TGTGCCTGGAGTCCCCCAGAGGGTTTTAAGGACGAGCAGTACTTC. Translated: CAWSPPEGFKDEQYF.

V usage is TRBV9 and J usage is TRBJ2-7, with 7 bases that match TRBD2. V lost 4 bases to trimming and J lost 0 bases; unmatched junction nucleotides: 10. The length of the CDR3 is 16 residues. Germline V gene sequence: CDR1 SGDLS, CDR2 YYNGEE. The DNA of the CDR3 is TGTGCCAGCAGCCCTGGGGGGGACTTACCCTCCTACGAGCAGTACTTC. Translation gives CASSPGGDLPSYEQYF.

This chain connects TRBV13 to TRBJ1-2, with TRBD1 matching over 7 bases. Germline V gene lookup returns CDR1 PRHDT and CDR2 FYEKMQ (reference sequence). V was clipped by 0 bases and J by 4 bases; unmatched bases: 8. The CDR3 contains 16 residues. This CDR3 is CASSLGLQGPGYGYTF. CDR3 sequence (DNA): TGTGCCAGCAGCTTAGGCCTACAGGGGCCCGGCTATGGCTACACCTTC.

The chain joins TRBV27 to TRBJ1-2; 7 nucleotides line up with TRBD1. V was clipped by 6 bases and J by 7 bases; unmatched bases: 8. The CDR3 has 13 residues. CDR1 and CDR2 (germline): MNHEY, SMNVEV (reference sequence). CDR3 loop: CASSYQGVGGYTF. Here the CDR3 DNA reads TGTGCCAGCAGCTATCAGGGGGTAGGTGGCTACACCTTC.

Worth noting for this clone: At the DNA level, this CDR3 is encoded by other sequences in the same sample as well. CDR3 sequence: CASSLSAGESYNEQFF. Written as DNA, the CDR3 is TGTGCCAGCAGTTTATCGGCGGGGGAGTCCTACAATGAGCAGTTCTTC. The chain is built from TRBV27 and TRBJ2-1, with 7 bases matching TRBD2. The CDR3 length is 16 residues. Germline-derived CDR1 and CDR2 are MNHEY and SMNVEV (reference sequence). The J segment lost 1 base and the V segment lost 0 bases, leaving 3 bases of the junction unmatched.

The chain recombines TRBV4-2 with TRBJ2-1; 12 bases agree with TRBD2. The length of the CDR3 is 15 residues. The ends lost 0 bases at V and 13 bases at J; junction bases unmatched: 7. Germline V gene lookup returns CDR1 LGHNA and CDR2 YNFKEQ. CDR3 in DNA: TGTGCCAGCAGCCAAGACTTCTTTGGACTAGCGGGACAGTTCTTC. Residues: CASSQDFFGLAGQFF.

This CDR3 reads CASRTVALNTEAFF. The DNA of the CDR3 is TGTGCCAGCAGGACTGTGGCCTTGAACACTGAAGCTTTCTTT. The chain is built from TRBV4-2 and TRBJ1-1; D call uncertain. Trimming pared 6 bases from V and 0 bases from J, leaving 11 bases between. The germline V gene has CDR1 LGHNA and CDR2 YNFKEQ. This CDR3 spans 14 amino acids.

This clone occurred once. The rearrangement uses TRBV27 and TRBJ1-1; 8 bases are a match to TRBD1. Looked up from germline, CDR1 is MNHEY and CDR2 is SMNVEV (reference sequence). There are 13 residues in the CDR3. With 2 bases clipped from V and 7 bases from J, the junction kept 3 bases outside the gene matches. CDR3 in amino acids: CASSLLGQGEAFF. CDR3 bases: TGTGCCAGCAGTTTACTTGGACAGGGTGAAGCTTTCTTT.

The chain is built from TRBV27 and TRBJ2-7, with D possibly matching TRBD2 (6 bases). Germline CDR1 MNHEY, CDR2 SMNVEV (reference sequence). The V end lost 5 bases, the J end lost 0 bases, and 17 bases lay between the germline ends. The CDR3 totals 16 residues. CDR3 coding DNA: TGTGCCAGCAGTGTAACTGCGGGGAGCAGCTCCTACGAGCAGTACTTC. It yields the protein CASSVTAGSSSYEQYF.

In this sample, this clone turned up once. The V and J genes are TRBV4-3 and TRBJ2-5, with 7 bases fitting TRBD1. There are 17 residues in the CDR3. V shed 0 bases and J 5 bases; nucleotides not matched to a gene: 12. Germline V gene sequence: CDR1 LGHNA, CDR2 YSLEER. As DNA, the CDR3 is TGCGCCAGCAGCCAAGAAACCGGACAGGTTACGTGGGAGACCCAGTACTTC. It yields the protein CASSQETGQVTWETQYF.

The chain joins TRBV29-1 to TRBJ2-1; D is possibly TRBD2 (6 bases). With 1 base removed from V and 4 bases from J, the gap between germline ends came to 17 bases. The CDR3 runs 16 residues. Germline CDR1 reads SQVTM; CDR2 reads ANQGSEA. Here the CDR3 DNA reads TGCAGCGTTGAAGGTGGGACGGGAGAGTCGTACAATGAGCAGTTCTTC. Translation: CSVEGGTGESYNEQFF.

This chain connects TRBV29-1 to TRBJ2-1; the D gene is possibly TRBD1 (6 bases). CDR1 and CDR2 (germline): SQVTM, ANQGSEA. V was cut by 5 bases and J by 10 bases, with 15 bases left in between. The CDR3 is 12 residues long. The CDR3 bases are TGCAGCGTTTCTGCCACCGGGACAGAGCAGTTCTTC. Translated: CSVSATGTEQFF.

The CDR3 protein is CASSMSRGVEQYF. The DNA of the CDR3 is TGTGCCAGTAGTATGTCGAGAGGAGTCGAGCAGTACTTC. The rearrangement links TRBV19 to TRBJ2-7; D unresolved. This CDR3 is built from 13 residues. CDR1 is LNHDA and CDR2 is SQIVND in the germline V gene (reference sequence). The V end lost 3 bases, the J end lost 6 bases, and 12 bases lay between the germline ends.

The chain employs TRBV6-1 and TRBJ2-3; D is perhaps TRBD2 (5 bases). The CDR3 contains 15 residues. Germline CDR1 is MNHNS and CDR2 is SASEGT. V lost 1 base to trimming and J lost 6 bases, with 14 bases between them. The CDR3 bases are TGTGCCAGCAGTGAAGAGTGGGGAGCTATGGATACGCAGTATTTT. This encodes CASSEEWGAMDTQYF.

V is TRBV5-1 and J is TRBJ2-7, with a possible D match to TRBD2 (5 bases). CDR3 length equals 14 residues. Germline lookup yields CDR1 SGHRS and CDR2 YFSETQ. The V end lost 4 bases, the J end lost 1 base, and 12 bases lay between the germline ends. CDR3 amino acids: CASSPRPGSYEQYF. The CDR3 DNA sequence: TGCGCCAGCAGCCCCCGGCCGGGGTCCTACGAGCAGTACTTC.